This passage covers 8 T cell receptor beta chains from one sample sequenced in a study of T cell clusters in autoimmune cytopenias. One tube held mixed TRB-A and TRB-B primer pools for touch-down PCR. TCRdb re-called the multiplex PCR reads and gives one entry per CDR3 protein, without DNA. The sample totals approximately 15,000 distinct CDR3 sequences. About 37,500 genome equivalents of blood DNA were amplified for TRB. These same records also appear under a second study, on T cell repertoires in aging, cancer and after chemotherapy.

Sequencing was performed on peripheral blood. The receptors come from a human donor in good health.

This CDR3 is CASSIVDEQFF. The V gene is TRBV19, the J gene TRBJ2-1. The CDR3 extends over 11 amino acids. CDR1 is LNHDA, CDR2 SQIVND, per germline (reference sequence).

This chain uses TRBV5-6 with TRBJ2-2. Germline CDR1 and CDR2: SGHDT and YYEEEE. The CDR3 extends over 15 amino acids. The CDR3 here is CASSLWGRHTGELFF.

The rearrangement links TRBV24-1 to TRBJ2-3; the TRBD2 assignment by TCRdb is unverifiable without DNA. The CDR3 is made up of 15 amino acids. Germline V gene data show CDR1 as KGHDR and CDR2 as SFDVKD. This CDR3 reads CATSDLAGLPDTQYF.

This chain connects TRBV29-1 to TRBJ1-1. The germline gives CDR1 SQVTM, CDR2 ANQGSEA. CDR3 length: 16 amino acids. CDR3 region: CSVVSPGLWGNTEAFF.

The V call is TRBV19, the J call TRBJ2-3. CDR1 is LNHDA and CDR2 is SQIVND in the germline V gene (reference sequence). The CDR3 consists of 13 residues. This chain's CDR3 is CAAGSTPTDTQYF.

The CDR3 protein is CASSLLSYEQYF. The chain couples TRBV5-5 to TRBJ2-7. The length of the CDR3 is 12 residues. Germline-derived CDR1 and CDR2 are SGHKS and YYEKEE (reference sequence). The complete variable domain, with remaining parts taken from reference TRBV5-5 and TRBJ2-7, reads DAGVTQSPTHLIKTRGQQVTLRCSPISGHKSVSWYQQVLGQGPQFIFQYYEKEERGRGNFPDRFSARQFPNYSSELNVNALLLGDSALYLCASSLLSYEQYFGPGTRLTVT.

This chain's CDR3 is CASSRLPGIGGMDGTDTQYF. This chain uses TRBV6-5 with TRBJ2-3; TCRdb's D call, TRBD2, is unchecked because there is no DNA. The CDR3 consists of 20 residues. Looked up from germline, CDR1 is MNHEY and CDR2 is SVGAGI.

The J gene is TRBJ2-5, the V gene TRBV11-3; the D gene TCRdb calls, TRBD1, cannot be checked with no DNA. This CDR3 has 15 amino acids. In germline, CDR1 is SGHNT, CDR2 YENEEA. This chain's CDR3 is CASSVGTGLGETQYF. Drawing the rest from reference TRBV11-3 and TRBJ2-5, the complete variable domain is EAGVVQSPRYKIIEKKQPVAFWCNPISGHNTLYWYLQNLGQGPELLIRYENEEAVDDSQLPKDRFSAERLKGVDSTLKIQPAELGDSAVYLCASSVGTGLGETQYFGPGTRLLVL.